This TCR beta chain derives from a study of blood T cell repertoires in COVID-19. The CDR3 has 15 amino acids. The ends lost 2 bases at V and 7 bases at J; junction bases unmatched: 5. Looked up from germline, CDR1 is KGHDR and CDR2 is SFDVKD. How the authors handled the data: Cell counts per sample came from amplifying reference gene primers. Only in-frame clones appear in the TCRdb table, and some are missing; sequencing was by immunoSEQ multiplex PCR. V, J and clone size are taken as reported in that table, and D and trimming were inferred from the DNA itself. The sample comprises about 310,000 clones, approximately 83% of which are singletons, and under 2.5% rests with the top ten.

The rearrangement joins TRBV24-1 to TRBJ2-2; 8 bases fit TRBD1. Sequenced material: PBMCs or T cells enriched from blood (not recorded which). The TCR originated in a man aged 25-45 years who had recovered from COVID-19. This chain's CDR3 is CATSDSQGAVGELFF. CDR3 nucleotide sequence: TGTGCCACCAGTGATTCTCAGGGGGCGGTCGGGGAGCTGTTTTTT.